This T cell receptor (beta chain) was sequenced in a study of siplizumab effects on memory and regulatory T cells. Data came from immunoSEQ multiplex PCR; TCRdb stores just in-frame clones and leaves some out. The data contain tens of thousands of clones, roughly 93% of them seen just once; the ten biggest clones take up 6.5%. From germline, CDR1 is SGHDT and CDR2 YYEEEE. V dropped 4 bases and J dropped 8 bases, with 13 bases sitting between them. CDR3 size: 14 residues. This clonotype originated in a human donor in good health. Sequences were obtained from CD8+ T cells sorted from blood. This chain connects TRBV5-6 to TRBJ1-6, with D possibly TRBD1 on 6 matching bases. The CDR3, as DNA: TGTGCCAGCAGCGACAGGACAGTGGATTCACCCCTCCACTTT. This gives the protein CASSDRTVDSPLHF.